The subject of this entry is one T cell receptor beta chain. Its antigen is currently unknown. This entry is derived from a study of cytomegalovirus exposure and HLA in healthy donors. Measured with immunoSEQ multiplex PCR; TCRdb has only the in-frame clones, and not every one. Among about 360,000 clones listed, just over 85% were seen once. The CDR3 runs to 13 residues. Trimming removed 5 bases from V and 10 bases from J; junction bases left unmatched: 9. Germline-derived CDR1 and CDR2 are MNHNY and SVGAGI (reference sequence). Study-wide findings and caveats: The listing of 150 to 200 TCR beta chains classed them as cytomegalovirus-associated. Confirmation was obtained in vitro that a few CMV-associated chains are specific for CMV antigens. Most sequenced TCRs were rare (though some public TCRs occurred in many donors).

The TCR originated in a woman between 18 and 30 years old in good health and CMV-seronegative. The chain has TRBV6-6 and TRBJ1-1; 8 positions agree with TRBD1. Input material: PBMCs. The CDR3 sequence: CASSPTPDRGAFF. CDR3 sequence (DNA): TGTGCCAGCAGTCCTACCCCTGACAGGGGAGCTTTCTTT.